Listed below are T cell receptor beta chains from one sample, sequenced in a study of control samples from healthy donors and cancer patients. Libraries were prepared by immunoSEQ multiplex PCR; TCRdb keeps only in-frame clonotypes and omits some of them. Among about 80,000 clones, roughly 89% were seen once, and the ten largest hold around 5.8%. Input material: blood. The receptors stem from a man aged 45-60 years in good health. The CDR3 runs from the conserved cysteine through the conserved F or W. The D gene is left open where the match is weak.

NA,TRBJ1-3,TRBV9,TGTGCCAGCTCGGTACCTGGAAACACCATATATTTT,CASSVPGNTIYF
TRBD1,TRBJ1-5,TRBV18,TGTGCCAGCTCACCACGACAGGGCGGCAATCAGCCCCAGCATTTT,CASSPRQGGNQPQHF
NA,TRBJ1-3,TRBV5-5,TGTGCCAGCAGCTTTCGTCCGGCCAGCTCTGGAAACACCATATATTTT,CASSFRPASSGNTIYF
NA,TRBJ1-2,TRBV20-1,TGCAGTGTCGTACAGGGTTATGGCTACACCTTC,CSVVQGYGYTF
NA,TRBJ1-6,TRBV5-3,TGTGCCAGAAGCTTCGAAGACTGGAGCTCCTATAATTCACCCCTCCACTTT,CARSFEDWSSYNSPLHF
TRBD2,TRBJ2-3,TRBV13,TGTGCCAGCAGCTCAGCGGGGGATAACACAGATACGCAGTATTTT,CASSSAGDNTDTQYF
NA,TRBJ1-1,TRBV5-1,TGCGCCAGCAACCCGAGGGCTGGGGGAGGACCGAACACTGAAGCTTTCTTT,CASNPRAGGGPNTEAFF
NA,TRBJ1-5,TRBV4-2,TGTGCCAGCAGCCAAGATCAGGGGCAGACCAATCAGCCCCAGCATTTT,CASSQDQGQTNQPQHF
NA,TRBJ1-5,TRBV19,TGTGCCAGTAGTATCCCGGGACCGACTAGCAATCAGCCCCAGCATTTT,CASSIPGPTSNQPQHF
NA,TRBJ2-5,TRBV6-5,TGTGCCAGCAGTTACGGGCCTTTCCAAGAGACCCAGTACTTC,CASSYGPFQETQYF
TRBD1,TRBJ2-1,TRBV19,TGTGCCAGTACCATAGGGGGGTGGGACAGGGCCCTCAATGAGCAGTTCTTC,CASTIGGWDRALNEQFF
NA,TRBJ2-1,TRBV4-2,TGTGCCAGCAGCCAAGACTACAGGACTTACAATGAGCAGTTCTTC,CASSQDYRTYNEQFF
NA,TRBJ2-3,TRBV10-3,TGTGCCATCAGTGAGTCTACGAACCTAGCAGCCCCAGATACGCAGTATTTT,CAISESTNLAAPDTQYF
NA,TRBJ1-4,TRBV24-1,TGTGCCACCAGTGAGAACACAGGAGTCACTAATGAAAAACTGTTTTTT,CATSENTGVTNEKLFF
TRBD1,TRBJ1-2,TRBV6-5,TGTGCCAGCAGTTACGATCGGCAGGGGGCTCGCGGCTACACCTTC,CASSYDRQGARGYTF
NA,TRBJ1-1,TRBV4-1,TGCGCCAGCAGCACAACTTTCCAGGGTGGCACTGAAGCTTTCTTT,CASSTTFQGGTEAFF